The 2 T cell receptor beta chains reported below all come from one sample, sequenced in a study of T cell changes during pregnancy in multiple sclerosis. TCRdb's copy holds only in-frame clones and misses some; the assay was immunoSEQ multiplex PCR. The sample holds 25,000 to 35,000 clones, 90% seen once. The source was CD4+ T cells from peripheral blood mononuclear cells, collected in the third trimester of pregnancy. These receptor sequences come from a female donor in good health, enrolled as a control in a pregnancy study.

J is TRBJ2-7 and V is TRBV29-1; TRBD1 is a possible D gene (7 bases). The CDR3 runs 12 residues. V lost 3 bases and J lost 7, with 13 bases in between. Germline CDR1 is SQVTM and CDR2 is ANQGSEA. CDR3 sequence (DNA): TGCAGCGTTGATATCAGGGGGGAAGAGCAGTACTTC. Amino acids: CSVDIRGEEQYF.

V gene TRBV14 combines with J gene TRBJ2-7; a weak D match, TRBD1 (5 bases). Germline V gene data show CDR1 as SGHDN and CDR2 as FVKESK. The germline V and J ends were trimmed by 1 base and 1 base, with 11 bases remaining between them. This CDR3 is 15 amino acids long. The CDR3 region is CASSQAGYRSYEQYF. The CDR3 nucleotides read TGTGCCAGCAGCCAAGCAGGGTACAGGTCCTACGAGCAGTACTTC. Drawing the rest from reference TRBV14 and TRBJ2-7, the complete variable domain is EAGVTQFPSHSVIEKGQTVTLRCDPISGHDNLYWYRRVMGKEIKFLLHFVKESKQDESGMPNNRFLAERTGGTYSTLKVQPAELEDSGVYFCASSQAGYRSYEQYFGPGTRLTVT.